This T cell receptor beta chain was sequenced during a study of blood T cell repertoires in COVID-19. Study context: Samples of COVID-19 (acute and convalescent) were obtained from the United States, Italy and Spain. Sources were T cells, B-cell-depleted T cells, or PBMCs; the material itself was cDNA or gDNA.

Trimming cost V 5 bases and J 0 bases, with 8 bases left between them. Germline values: CDR1 LNHDA, CDR2 SQIVND (reference sequence). CDR3 size: 13 residues. In the original processing: How many nucleated cells were present was estimated from reference gene primer amplification. This table comes from immunoSEQ multiplex PCR, and its TCRdb copy is limited to in-frame clones, with some not included. V, J and clone size are taken as reported in that table, and D and trimming were inferred from the DNA itself. The data contain more than 95,000 clones, about 85% of them seen just once; the ten biggest clones take up 4% to 5%.

This TCR came from a man in his fifties with acute or convalescent COVID-19. Sequences were obtained from peripheral blood. V gene TRBV19 combines with J gene TRBJ2-7; the D gene is possibly TRBD2 (5 bases). The CDR3 coding sequence is TGTGCCAGTAGTGTGGGGAGCTCCTACGAGCAGTACTTC. This codes for CASSVGSSYEQYF.